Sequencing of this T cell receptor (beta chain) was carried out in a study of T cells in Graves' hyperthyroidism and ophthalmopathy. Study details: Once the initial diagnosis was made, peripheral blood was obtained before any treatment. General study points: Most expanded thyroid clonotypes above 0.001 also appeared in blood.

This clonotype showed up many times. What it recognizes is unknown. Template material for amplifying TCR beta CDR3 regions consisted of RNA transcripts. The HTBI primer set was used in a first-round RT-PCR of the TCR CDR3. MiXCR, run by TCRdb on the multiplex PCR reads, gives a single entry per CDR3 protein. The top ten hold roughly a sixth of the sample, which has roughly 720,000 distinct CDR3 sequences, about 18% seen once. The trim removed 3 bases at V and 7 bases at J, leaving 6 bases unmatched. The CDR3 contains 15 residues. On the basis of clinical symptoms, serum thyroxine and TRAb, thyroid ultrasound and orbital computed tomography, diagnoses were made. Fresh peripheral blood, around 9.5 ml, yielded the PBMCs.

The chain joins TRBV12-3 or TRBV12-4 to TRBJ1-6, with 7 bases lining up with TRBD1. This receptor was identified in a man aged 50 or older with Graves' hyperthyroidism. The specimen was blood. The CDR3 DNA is TGTGCCAGCAGTTTGCGGGACAGTGGGAATTCACCCCTCCACTTT. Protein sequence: CASSLRDSGNSPLHF.